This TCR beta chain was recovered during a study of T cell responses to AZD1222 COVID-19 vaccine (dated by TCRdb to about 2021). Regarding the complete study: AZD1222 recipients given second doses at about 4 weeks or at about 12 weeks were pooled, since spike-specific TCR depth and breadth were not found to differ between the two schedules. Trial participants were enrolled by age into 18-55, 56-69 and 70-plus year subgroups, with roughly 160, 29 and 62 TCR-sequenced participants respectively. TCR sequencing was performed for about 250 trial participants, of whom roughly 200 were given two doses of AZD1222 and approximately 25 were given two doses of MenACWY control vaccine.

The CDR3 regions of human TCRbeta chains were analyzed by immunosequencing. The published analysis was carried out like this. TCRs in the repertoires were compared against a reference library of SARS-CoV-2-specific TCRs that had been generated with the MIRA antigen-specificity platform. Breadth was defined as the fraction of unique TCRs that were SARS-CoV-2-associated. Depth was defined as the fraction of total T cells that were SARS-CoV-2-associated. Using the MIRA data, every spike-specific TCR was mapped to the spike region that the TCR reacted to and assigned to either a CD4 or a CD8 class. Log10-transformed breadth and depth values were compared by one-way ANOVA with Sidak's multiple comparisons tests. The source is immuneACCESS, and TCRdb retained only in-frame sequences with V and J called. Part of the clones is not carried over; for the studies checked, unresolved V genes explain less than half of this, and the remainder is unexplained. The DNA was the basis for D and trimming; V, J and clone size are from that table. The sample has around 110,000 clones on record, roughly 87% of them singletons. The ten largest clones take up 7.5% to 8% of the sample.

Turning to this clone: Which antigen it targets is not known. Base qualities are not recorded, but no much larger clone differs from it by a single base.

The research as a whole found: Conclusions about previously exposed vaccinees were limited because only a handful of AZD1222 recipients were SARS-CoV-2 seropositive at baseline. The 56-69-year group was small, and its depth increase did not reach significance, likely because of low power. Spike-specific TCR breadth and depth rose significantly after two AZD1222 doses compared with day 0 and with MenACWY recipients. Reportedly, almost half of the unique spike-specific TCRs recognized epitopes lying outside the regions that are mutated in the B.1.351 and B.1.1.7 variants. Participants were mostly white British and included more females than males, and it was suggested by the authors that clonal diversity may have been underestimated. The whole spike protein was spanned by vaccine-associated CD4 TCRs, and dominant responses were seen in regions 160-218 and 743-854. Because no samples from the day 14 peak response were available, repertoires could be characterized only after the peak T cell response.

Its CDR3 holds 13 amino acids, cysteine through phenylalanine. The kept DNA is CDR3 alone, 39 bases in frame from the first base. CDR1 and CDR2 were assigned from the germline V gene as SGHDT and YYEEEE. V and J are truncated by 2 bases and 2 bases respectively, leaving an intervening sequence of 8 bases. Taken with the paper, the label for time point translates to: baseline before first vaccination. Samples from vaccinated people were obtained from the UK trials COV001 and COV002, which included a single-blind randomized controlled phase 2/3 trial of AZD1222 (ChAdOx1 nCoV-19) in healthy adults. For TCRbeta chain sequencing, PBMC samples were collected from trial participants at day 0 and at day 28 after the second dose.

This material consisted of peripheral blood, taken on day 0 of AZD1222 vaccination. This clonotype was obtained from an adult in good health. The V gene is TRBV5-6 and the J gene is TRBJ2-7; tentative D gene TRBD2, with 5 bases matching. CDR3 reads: CASSLQLAYEQYF. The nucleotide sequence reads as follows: TGTGCCAGCAGCTTACAACTAGCCTACGAGCAGTACTTC.